The clone carrying this T cell receptor (beta chain) was counted at least ten times. The antigen is undetermined. The sample comes from a study of CD8 T cells in ankylosing spondylitis. V lost 1 base and J 5 bases, leaving 6 bases between the germline ends. This CDR3 spans 12 amino acids. Germline CDR1 and CDR2: SGHDT and YYEEEE. Each CDR3 protein gets one entry after TCRdb re-called the 5' RACE reads with MiXCR. The sample includes a few hundred thousand distinct CDR3 sequences, about a sixth of them seen just once. The study, taken as a whole, reports: From matched ankylosing spondylitis synovial fluid, disease-linked clones were reportedly recovered at significantly enriched levels. Prior work had noted some motif variants in reactive arthritis blood and synovial fluid. A TCR beta motif of under 10 highly homologous variants appeared characteristic of ankylosing spondylitis blood.

This clonotype was sampled from a male donor with ankylosing spondylitis. The specimen sequenced was blood, either unsorted or a sorted T cell fraction (not recorded which). The chain combines TRBV5-6 with TRBJ1-1; D not certain. Here the CDR3 reads CASSLFYTEAFF. The CDR3 nucleotides read TGTGCCAGCAGCTTGTTTTATACTGAAGCTTTCTTT.